This T cell receptor beta chain was sequenced during a study of T-cell reconstitution after alpha-beta-depleted transplantation in children. Findings of the study overall: Reported findings indicate that, about two months after transplant, alpha-beta T cells came from several hundred expanded clones, which were derived from non-depleted graft cells. Counts and diversity of T cells one year after transplant came mostly from newly produced T cells.

This clonotype has a handful of counts. Its antigen is unidentified. The authors prepared the TCRbeta library with unique molecular identifiers. A single record per CDR3 protein comes from TCRdb applying MiXCR to the PCR reads. This sample yields about 1,000,000 distinct CDR3 sequences, of which about 29% are seen a single time; over 25% belongs to the top ten. CDR1 SQVTM and CDR2 ANQGSEA come from the germline V gene. This CDR3 has 11 amino acids. V lost 4 bases, J lost 13 bases, and 14 bases lay in between. The sample in question was PBMCs, mostly from graft donor cells, obtained 360 days after TCRalphabeta/CD19-depleted stem cell transplant. The TCR comes from a boy younger than two who had a stem cell transplant for SCID, so the T cells may come from the graft donor. This chain uses TRBV29-1 with TRBJ2-4, with D tentatively TRBD1 or TRBD2 (5 bases each). The CDR3 reads CSVGDRGQQYF. CDR3 in DNA: TGCAGCGTTGGGGACCGGGGCCAGCAGTACTTC. Full variable domain (remainder filled in from reference TRBV29-1 and TRBJ2-4): SAVISQKPSRDICQRGTSLTIQCQVDSQVTMMFWYRQQPGQSLTLIATANQGSEATYESGFVIDKFPISRPNLTFSTLTVSNMSPEDSSIYLCSVGDRGQQYFGAGTRLSVL.